This TCR beta chain was obtained from a study of blood T cell repertoires in COVID-19. Study as a whole: COVID-19 samples from acute and convalescent phases originated in the United States, Italy and Spain. T cells, B-cell-depleted T cells, or PBMCs supplied cDNA or gDNA.

Assay: immunoSEQ multiplex PCR; the TCRdb copy retains only in-frame clones and omits some. The sample lists around 320,000 clones; roughly 90% were seen once. V dropped 7 bases and J dropped 3; count of bases not matched to a gene: 17. Germline-derived CDR1 and CDR2 are SGHNT and YYREEE (reference sequence). The CDR3 has 17 residues. The chain carries TRBV5-4 and TRBJ2-7, with 9 positions matching TRBD1. This clonotype was obtained from a man younger than 30 with active or convalescent COVID-19. The specimen sequenced was peripheral blood. The CDR3 is CASSPPTGTGILYEQYF. The DNA for the CDR3 is TGTGCCAGCTCTCCCCCCACCGGGACAGGGATCCTCTACGAGCAGTACTTC.